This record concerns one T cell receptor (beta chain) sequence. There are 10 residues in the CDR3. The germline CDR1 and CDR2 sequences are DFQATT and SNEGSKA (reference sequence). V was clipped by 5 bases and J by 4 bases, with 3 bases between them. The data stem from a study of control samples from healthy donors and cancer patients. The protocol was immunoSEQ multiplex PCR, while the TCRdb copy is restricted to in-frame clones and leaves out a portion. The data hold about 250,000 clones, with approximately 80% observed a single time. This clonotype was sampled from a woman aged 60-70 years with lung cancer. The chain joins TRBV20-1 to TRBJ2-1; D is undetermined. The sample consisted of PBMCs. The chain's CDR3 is CSAQYNEQFF. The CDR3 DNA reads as TGCAGTGCTCAGTACAATGAGCAGTTCTTC.